The TCR beta chain under discussion was sequenced for a study of pediatric ulcerative colitis. The table came from immunoSEQ multiplex PCR; TCRdb's copy has only in-frame clones and leaves some out. The data hold roughly 54,000 clones, with 80% to 90% observed a single time. Study findings and constraints: All ulcerative colitis patients, but no controls, carried a couple of rectal clonotypes. Clonal expansions reduced rectal repertoire diversity in acute severe colitis.

V was clipped by 7 bases and J by 7 bases, with 14 bases between them. The CDR3 is 13 amino acids. Germline CDR1 and CDR2: MNHEY and SMNVEV (reference sequence). Worth noting for this clone: The antigen remains undetermined.

The clonotype originates from a boy between 10 and 17 years old who was a control in a study of pediatric ulcerative colitis. The rearrangement links TRBV27 to TRBJ2-1; tentatively, D is TRBD1 (7 bases). The material sequenced was blood. The chain's CDR3 is CASNRGGFNEQFF. The CDR3 nucleotides read TGTGCCAGCAACAGGGGAGGCTTTAATGAGCAGTTCTTC.